These 8 T cell receptor beta chains share one sample of origin, sequenced in a study of T-cell memory formation after mild COVID-19. Using its own MiXCR run on the 5' RACE reads, TCRdb lists one record per CDR3 protein. The table records approximately 500,000 distinct CDR3 sequences, approximately 25% of them present only once. Material for sequencing was PBMCs or a T cell subset sorted from them (not recorded which). The receptors were gathered from an adult woman who had mild COVID-19 (a few samples of this study predate the infection). Cell type and time point are not known.

This chain uses TRBV7-9 with TRBJ2-5, with unresolved D. Germline loops: CDR1 SEHNR, CDR2 FQNEAQ (reference sequence). The CDR3 loop spans 14 amino acids. The V end was cut by 1 base, the J end by 5 bases, with 11 bases between. CDR3 loop: CASSLGSLRETQYF. DNA of the CDR3: TGTGCCAGCAGCTTAGGTTCGTTGAGGGAGACCCAGTACTTC.

The genes are TRBV4-1 and TRBJ1-4; 9 bases map to TRBD1. J lost 7 bases, V lost 3 bases, and 18 bases had no gene match. Per the germline V gene, CDR1 is MGHRA and CDR2 is YSYEKL. The CDR3 length is 19 residues. In nucleotides, the CDR3 is TGCGCCAGCAGCCACCCCTTGAAGCCCATACAGGGGGCGGTTGAAAAACTGTTTTTT. Protein sequence: CASSHPLKPIQGAVEKLFF.

The chain has TRBV4-1 and TRBJ2-1; TRBD2 matches at 8 bases. The V gene's germline CDR1 is MGHRA and CDR2 YSYEKL. The CDR3 is 16 residues long. J gave up 3 bases and V 1 base, and 5 bases lay outside the gene matches. The CDR3 DNA reads TGCGCCAGCAGCCAAGGGGGAGCGGGGGACTACAATGAGCAGTTCTTC. This codes for CASSQGGAGDYNEQFF.

The chain joins TRBV30 to TRBJ2-7; D is unclear. Looked up from germline, CDR1 is GTSNPN and CDR2 is SVGIG (reference sequence). CDR3 length equals 11 residues. V dropped 2 bases and J dropped 7 bases, with 9 bases sitting between them. In DNA, the CDR3 is TGTGCCTGGAGTCATACCGGGGAGCAGTACTTC. Its protein product is CAWSHTGEQYF.

The sample holds a few counts of this clonotype. This chain connects TRBV5-6 to TRBJ2-7; 7 bases map to TRBD1. The CDR3 contains 14 residues. The V segment lost 5 bases and the J segment 0 bases; nucleotides outside the gene matches: 5. Germline V gene data show CDR1 as SGHDT and CDR2 as YYEEEE. Written as DNA, the CDR3 is TGTGCCAGCAGAAAGACAGGGAACTCCTACGAGCAGTACTTC. Translating it yields CASRKTGNSYEQYF.

This rearrangement joins TRBV5-1 to TRBJ2-2; the match to TRBD2 covers 12 bases. V was pared by 7 bases and J by 3 bases, with 7 bases of the junction left unmatched. The CDR3 runs to 16 residues. Germline V CDR1 and CDR2: SGHRS, YFSETQ. CDR3 nucleotide sequence: TGCGCCAGCGGGTGGACTAGCGGGAAGTACACCGGGGAGCTGTTTTTT. Its translation: CASGWTSGKYTGELFF.

This clonotype was seen just once. The chain uses TRBV5-1 and TRBJ2-3, with D possibly TRBD2 on 6 matching bases. The V end lost 5 bases, the J end lost 2 bases, and 15 bases lay between the germline ends. Germline V CDR1 and CDR2: SGHRS, YFSETQ. CDR3 size: 15 residues. The CDR3 nucleotides are TGCGCCAGCAGTTGGGCTGGGGGGAACACAGATACGCAGTATTTT. Its translation is CASSWAGGNTDTQYF. Complete variable domain (other parts from reference TRBV5-1 and TRBJ2-3): KAGVTQTPRYLIKTRGQQVTLSCSPISGHRSVSWYQQTPGQGLQFLFEYFSETQRNKGNFPGRFSGRQFSNSRSEMNVSTLELGDSALYLCASSWAGGNTDTQYFGPGTRLTVL.

This clonotype was recorded once. The chain recombines TRBV15 with TRBJ2-1, with TRBD1 matching over 7 bases. The CDR3 totals 17 residues. With V trimmed by 1 base and J by 8 bases, 14 bases remained unmatched. Germline CDR1 is LNHNV and CDR2 is YYDKDF (reference sequence). The CDR3 protein is CATSRVTGRRRVDEQFF. CDR3 bases: TGTGCCACCAGCAGAGTGACAGGGCGACGTAGGGTCGATGAGCAGTTCTTC.